The 9 T cell receptor beta chains below come from one sample, sequenced in a study of sequential checkpoint blockade in melanoma. The table came from immunoSEQ multiplex PCR; TCRdb's copy has only in-frame clones and leaves some out. The sample shows nearly 5,000 clones, around 25% of them seen only once. Indicated treatment: randomized to nivolumab then ipilimumab (arm A) or the reverse (arm B). The starting material was tumor tissue (inferred from file names), obtained from a patient given nivolumab and ipilimumab in sequence. The source is a human donor with melanoma.

This clone was seen more than once but under ten times. The CDR3 is CAWNGLAGWTGELFF. CDR3 nucleotides: TGTGCCTGGAATGGACTAGCGGGTTGGACCGGGGAGCTGTTTTTT. The chain combines TRBV30 with TRBJ2-2; the match to TRBD2 covers 11 bases. Trimming at V came to 4 bases and at J to 5 bases, leaving 6 bases not matched to a gene. The CDR3 has 15 amino acids. Looked up from germline, CDR1 is GTSNPN and CDR2 is SVGIG (reference sequence).

By frequency in the sample, this clone is medium-sized. The rearrangement uses TRBV6-8 and TRBJ1-5; maybe TRBD1 (5 bases). The CDR3 length is 14 residues. V lost 5 bases and J lost 4, with 12 bases in between. Germline values: CDR1 MNHGY, CDR2 SAAAGT. The CDR3 bases are TGTGCCAGCAGTCCCCGTGGGGGGAATCAGCCCCAGCATTTT. Its translation: CASSPRGGNQPQHF.

This clone has more than one count but fewer than ten. The J gene is TRBJ1-1, the V gene TRBV25-1, with TRBD1 as a possible D gene (6 bases). This CDR3 has 12 amino acids. CDR1 is MGHDK and CDR2 is SYGVNS in the germline V gene. V was trimmed by 6 bases and J by 11 bases, leaving 16 bases between them. CDR3 sequence (DNA): TGTGCCAGCAGGTCTCCGGGACAAACGGCTTTCTTT. Translated: CASRSPGQTAFF.

The table lists this clone with a few counts. The CDR3 sequence is CASSLWGVTRDTIYF. CDR3 nucleotide sequence: TGTGCCAGCAGCTTATGGGGGGTTACGAGGGACACCATATATTTT. This sequence joins TRBV11-3 and TRBJ1-3; TRBD1 is a possible D gene (5 bases). This CDR3 is built from 15 residues. CDR1 is SGHNT, CDR2 YENEEA, per germline. The V end lost 2 bases, the J end lost 8 bases, and 16 bases lay between the germline ends.

This clone was detected many times. The chain couples TRBV11-3 to TRBJ1-6; 11 bases agree with TRBD1. The CDR3 runs to 20 residues. Trimming cost V 3 bases and J 7 bases; bases outside gene matches: 17. Germline CDR1 reads SGHNT; CDR2 reads YENEEA. The CDR3 loop reads CASSFIRSPGQGVRNSPLHF. The CDR3 DNA reads as TGTGCCAGCAGCTTTATCAGGTCCCCGGGACAGGGGGTTCGAAATTCACCCCTCCACTTT.

The chain joins TRBV19 to TRBJ2-7; possibly TRBD2 for D (6 bases). CDR3 size: 13 residues. CDR1 and CDR2 from the germline V gene are LNHDA and SQIVND (reference sequence). The V end was cut by 5 bases, the J end by 0 bases, with 8 bases between. CDR3 DNA: TGTGCCAGTAGTCCGGGGGACTCCTACGAGCAGTACTTC. This codes for CASSPGDSYEQYF.

This chain links TRBV28 with TRBJ2-3; D is undetermined. This CDR3 contains 14 residues. V lost 7 bases and J lost 1, with 12 bases in between. Germline V lookup: CDR1 MDHEN, CDR2 SYDVKM. CDR3 region: CASTPGRGTDTQYF. Written as DNA, the CDR3 is TGTGCCAGCACCCCGGGTCGGGGCACAGATACGCAGTATTTT.

The chain carries TRBV28 and TRBJ2-2; 9 bases agree with TRBD1. Germline V lookup: CDR1 MDHEN, CDR2 SYDVKM. The CDR3 length is 15 residues. The V and J ends lost 8 bases and 3 bases, in that order; junction bases with no gene match: 7. In nucleotides, the CDR3 is TGTGCCAGCTCCACAGGGGGCAGGGACACCGGGGAGCTGTTTTTT. It is translated as CASSTGGRDTGELFF.

The table lists this clone with a count of one. This rearrangement joins TRBV18 to TRBJ2-7, with D unresolved. Trimming stripped 4 bases from V and 2 bases from J, with 6 bases between. CDR1 KGHSH and CDR2 LQKENI come from the germline V gene. The CDR3 is 12 residues long. The CDR3 reads CASSLTTYEQYF. CDR3 in DNA: TGTGCCAGCTCACTCACTACCTACGAGCAGTACTTC.